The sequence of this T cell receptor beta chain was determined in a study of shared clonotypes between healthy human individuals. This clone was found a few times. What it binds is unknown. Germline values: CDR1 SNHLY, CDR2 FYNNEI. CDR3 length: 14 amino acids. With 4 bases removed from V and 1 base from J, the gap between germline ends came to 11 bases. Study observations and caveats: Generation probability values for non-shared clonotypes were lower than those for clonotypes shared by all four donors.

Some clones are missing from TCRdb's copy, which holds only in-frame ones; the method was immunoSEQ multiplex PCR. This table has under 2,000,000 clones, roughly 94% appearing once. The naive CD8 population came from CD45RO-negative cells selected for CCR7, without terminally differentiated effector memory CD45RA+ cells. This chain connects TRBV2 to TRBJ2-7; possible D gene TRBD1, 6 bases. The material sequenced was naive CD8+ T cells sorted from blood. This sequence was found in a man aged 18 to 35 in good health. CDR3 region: CASSGGGTSYEQYF. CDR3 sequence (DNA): TGTGCCAGCAGTGGAGGGGGAACGTCCTACGAGCAGTACTTC. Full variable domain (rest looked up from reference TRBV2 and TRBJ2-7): EPEVTQTPSHQVTQMGQEVILRCVPISNHLYFYWYRQILGQKVEFLVSFYNNEISEKSEIFDDQFSVERPDGSNFTLKIRSTKLEDSAMYFCASSGGGTSYEQYFGPGTRLTVT.